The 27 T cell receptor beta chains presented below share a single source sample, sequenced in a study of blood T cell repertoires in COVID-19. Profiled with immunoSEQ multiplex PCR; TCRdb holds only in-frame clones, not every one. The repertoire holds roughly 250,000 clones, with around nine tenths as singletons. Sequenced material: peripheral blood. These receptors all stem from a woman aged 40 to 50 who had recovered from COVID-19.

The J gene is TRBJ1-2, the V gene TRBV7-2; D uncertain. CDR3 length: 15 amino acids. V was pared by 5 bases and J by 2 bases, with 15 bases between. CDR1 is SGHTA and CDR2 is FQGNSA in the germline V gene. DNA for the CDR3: TGTGCCAGCAGCCCGACACCCCCTGGGAACTATGGCTACACCTTC. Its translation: CASSPTPPGNYGYTF. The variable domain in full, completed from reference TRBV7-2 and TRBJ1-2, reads GAGVSQSPSNKVTEKGKDVELRCDPISGHTALYWYRQSLGQGLEFLIYFQGNSAPDKSGLPSDRFSAERTGGSVSTLTIQRTQQEDSAVYLCASSPTPPGNYGYTFGSGTRLTVV.

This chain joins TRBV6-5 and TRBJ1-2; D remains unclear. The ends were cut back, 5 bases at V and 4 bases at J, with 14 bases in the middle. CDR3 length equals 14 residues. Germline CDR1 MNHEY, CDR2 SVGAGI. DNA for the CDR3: TGTGCCAGCAGTACTAGAGACGGTACCTATGGCTACACCTTC. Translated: CASSTRDGTYGYTF.

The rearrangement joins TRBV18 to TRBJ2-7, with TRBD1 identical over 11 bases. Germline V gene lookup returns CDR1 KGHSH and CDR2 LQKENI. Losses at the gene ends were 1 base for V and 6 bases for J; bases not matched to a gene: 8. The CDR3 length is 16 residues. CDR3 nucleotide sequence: TGTGCCAGCTCACCACTGGGGGGACAGGGGGATGGCGAGCAGTACTTC. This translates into CASSPLGGQGDGEQYF. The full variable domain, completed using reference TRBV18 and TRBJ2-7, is NAGVMQNPRHLVRRRGQEARLRCSPMKGHSHVYWYRQLPEEGLKFMVYLQKENIIDESGMPKERFSAEFPKEGPSILRIQQVVRGDSAAYFCASSPLGGQGDGEQYFGPGTRLTVT.

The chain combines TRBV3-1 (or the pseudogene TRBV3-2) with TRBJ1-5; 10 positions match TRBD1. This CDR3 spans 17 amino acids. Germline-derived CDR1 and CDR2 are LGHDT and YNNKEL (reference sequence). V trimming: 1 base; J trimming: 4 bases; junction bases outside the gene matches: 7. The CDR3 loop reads CASSQGRTGGRNQPQHF. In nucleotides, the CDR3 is TGTGCCAGCAGCCAAGGACGGACAGGGGGTAGGAATCAGCCCCAGCATTTT.

CDR3 nucleotides: TGTGCCAGCAGTGAAGCGCAGGGTGTAACTGGGGCCAACGTCCTGACTTTC. Amino acid sequence: CASSEAQGVTGANVLTF. This sequence joins TRBV2 and TRBJ2-6; D perhaps matches TRBD1 (5 bases). V lost 0 bases, J lost 2 bases, and 11 bases lay in between. Per the germline V gene, CDR1 is SNHLY and CDR2 is FYNNEI. This CDR3 region has 17 residues.

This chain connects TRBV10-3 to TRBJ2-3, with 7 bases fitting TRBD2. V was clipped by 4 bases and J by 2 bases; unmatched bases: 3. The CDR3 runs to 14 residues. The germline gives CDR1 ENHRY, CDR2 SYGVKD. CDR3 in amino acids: CAISAGTNTDTQYF. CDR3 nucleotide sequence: TGTGCCATCAGTGCCGGGACTAACACAGATACGCAGTATTTT.

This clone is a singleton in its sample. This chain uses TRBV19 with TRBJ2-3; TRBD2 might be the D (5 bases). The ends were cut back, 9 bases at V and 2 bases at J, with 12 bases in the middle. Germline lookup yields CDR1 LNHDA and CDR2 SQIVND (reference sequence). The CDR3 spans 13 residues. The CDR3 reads CASGDFYTDTQYF. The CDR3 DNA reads TGTGCCAGCGGGGATTTTTACACAGATACGCAGTATTTT. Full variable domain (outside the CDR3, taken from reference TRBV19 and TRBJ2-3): DGGITQSPKYLFRKEGQNVTLSCEQNLNHDAMYWYRQDPGQGLRLIYYSQIVNDFQKGDIAEGYSVSREKKESFPLTVTSAQKNPTAFYLCASGDFYTDTQYFGPGTRLTVL.

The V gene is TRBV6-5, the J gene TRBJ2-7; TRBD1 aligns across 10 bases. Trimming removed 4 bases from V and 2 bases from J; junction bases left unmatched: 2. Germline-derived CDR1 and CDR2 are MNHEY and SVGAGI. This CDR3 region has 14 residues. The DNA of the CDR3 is TGTGCCAGCAGTTTCGGGACAGGGGCCTACGAGCAGTACTTC. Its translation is CASSFGTGAYEQYF.

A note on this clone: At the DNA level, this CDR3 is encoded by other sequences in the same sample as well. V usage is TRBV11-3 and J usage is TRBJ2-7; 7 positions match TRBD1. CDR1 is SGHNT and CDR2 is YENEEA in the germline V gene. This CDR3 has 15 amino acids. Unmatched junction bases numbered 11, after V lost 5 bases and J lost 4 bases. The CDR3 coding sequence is TGTGCCAGCAGCCCCCGGACAGGAAAACCTTACGAGCAGTACTTC. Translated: CASSPRTGKPYEQYF.

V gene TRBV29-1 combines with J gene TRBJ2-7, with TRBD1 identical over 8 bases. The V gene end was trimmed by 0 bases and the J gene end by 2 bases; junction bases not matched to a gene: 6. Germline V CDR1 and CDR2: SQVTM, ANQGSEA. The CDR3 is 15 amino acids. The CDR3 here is CSVEEGRQGTYEQYF. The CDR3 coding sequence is TGCAGCGTTGAAGAAGGGAGACAGGGGACCTACGAGCAGTACTTC.

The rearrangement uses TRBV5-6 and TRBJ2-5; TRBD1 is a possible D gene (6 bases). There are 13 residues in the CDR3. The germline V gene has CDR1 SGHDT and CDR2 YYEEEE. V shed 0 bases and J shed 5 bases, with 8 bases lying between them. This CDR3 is CASSLVQGETQYF. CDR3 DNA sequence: TGTGCCAGCAGCTTGGTTCAGGGGGAGACCCAGTACTTC.

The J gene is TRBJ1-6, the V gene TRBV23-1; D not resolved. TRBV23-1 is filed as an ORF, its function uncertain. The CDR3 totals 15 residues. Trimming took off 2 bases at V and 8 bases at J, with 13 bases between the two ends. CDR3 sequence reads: CASSQNSPLYSPLHF. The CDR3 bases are TGCGCCAGCAGTCAAAATTCGCCCCTATATTCACCCCTCCACTTT.

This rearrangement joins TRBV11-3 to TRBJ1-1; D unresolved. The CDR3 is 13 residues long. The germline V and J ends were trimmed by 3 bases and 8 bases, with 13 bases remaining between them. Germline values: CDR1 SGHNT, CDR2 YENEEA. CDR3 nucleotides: TGTGCCAGCAGCTTCATACGGGGAGTCGAAGCTTTCTTT. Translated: CASSFIRGVEAFF.

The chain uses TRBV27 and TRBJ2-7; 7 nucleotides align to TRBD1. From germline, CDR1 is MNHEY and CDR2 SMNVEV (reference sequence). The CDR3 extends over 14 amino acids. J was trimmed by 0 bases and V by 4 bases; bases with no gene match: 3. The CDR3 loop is CASSSRQGSYEQYF. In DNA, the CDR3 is TGTGCCAGCAGTTCGAGACAGGGCTCCTACGAGCAGTACTTC.

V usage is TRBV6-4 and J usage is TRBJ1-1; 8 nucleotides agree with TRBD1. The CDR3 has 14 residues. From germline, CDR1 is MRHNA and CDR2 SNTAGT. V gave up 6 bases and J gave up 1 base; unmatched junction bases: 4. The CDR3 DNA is TGTGCCAGCAGGGCAGGGGGCTGGAACACTGAAGCTTTCTTT. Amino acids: CASRAGGWNTEAFF.

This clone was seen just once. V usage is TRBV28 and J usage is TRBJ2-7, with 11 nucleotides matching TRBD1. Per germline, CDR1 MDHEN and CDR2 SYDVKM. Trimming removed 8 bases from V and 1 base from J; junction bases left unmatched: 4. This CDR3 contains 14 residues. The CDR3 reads CASRGTGGSYEQYF. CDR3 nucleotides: TGTGCCAGCCGGGGGACAGGGGGTTCCTACGAGCAGTACTTC.

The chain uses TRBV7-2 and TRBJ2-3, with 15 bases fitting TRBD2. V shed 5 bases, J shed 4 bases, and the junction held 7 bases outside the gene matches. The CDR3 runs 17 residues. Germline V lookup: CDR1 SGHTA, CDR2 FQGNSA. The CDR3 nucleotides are TGTGCCAGCAGCACGGGACTAGCGGGGGGCCCCGCAGATACGCAGTATTTT. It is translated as CASSTGLAGGPADTQYF.

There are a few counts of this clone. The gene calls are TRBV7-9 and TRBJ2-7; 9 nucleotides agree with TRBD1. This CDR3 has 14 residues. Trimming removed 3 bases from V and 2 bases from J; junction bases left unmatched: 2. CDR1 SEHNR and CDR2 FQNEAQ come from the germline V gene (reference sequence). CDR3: CASSLRQGAYEQYF. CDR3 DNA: TGTGCCAGCAGCTTGAGACAGGGGGCCTACGAGCAGTACTTC. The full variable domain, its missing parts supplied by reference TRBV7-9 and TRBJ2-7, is DTGVSQNPRHKITKRGQNVTFRCDPISEHNRLYWYRQTLGQGPEFLTYFQNEAQLEKSRLLSDRFSAERPKGSFSTLEIQRTEQGDSAMYLCASSLRQGAYEQYFGPGTRLTVT.

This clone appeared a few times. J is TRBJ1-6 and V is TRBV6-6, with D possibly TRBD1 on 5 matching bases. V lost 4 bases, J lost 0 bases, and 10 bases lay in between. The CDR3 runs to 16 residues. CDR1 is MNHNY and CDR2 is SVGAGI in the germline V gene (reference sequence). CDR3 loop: CASSSFDSSYNSPLHF. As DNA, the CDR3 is TGTGCCAGCAGTTCCTTTGACAGCTCCTATAATTCACCCCTCCACTTT.

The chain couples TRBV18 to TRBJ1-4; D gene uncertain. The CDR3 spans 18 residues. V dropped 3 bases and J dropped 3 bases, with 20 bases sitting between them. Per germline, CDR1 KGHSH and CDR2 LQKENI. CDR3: CASSPSPPSPVANEKLFF. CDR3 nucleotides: TGTGCCAGCTCACCTTCGCCTCCGTCCCCGGTTGCTAATGAAAAACTGTTTTTT.

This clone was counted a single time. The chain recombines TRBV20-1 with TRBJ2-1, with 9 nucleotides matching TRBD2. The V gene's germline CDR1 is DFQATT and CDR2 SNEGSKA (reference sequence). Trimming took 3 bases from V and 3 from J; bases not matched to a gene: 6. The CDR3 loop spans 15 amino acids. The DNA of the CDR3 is TGCAGTGCTAGTACACGACTAGCGGACTACAATGAGCAGTTCTTC. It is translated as CSASTRLADYNEQFF.

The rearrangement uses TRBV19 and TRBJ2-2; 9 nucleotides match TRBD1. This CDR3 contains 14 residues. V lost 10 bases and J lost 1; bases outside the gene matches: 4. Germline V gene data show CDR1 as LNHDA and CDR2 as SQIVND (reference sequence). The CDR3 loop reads CATTGQGNTGELFF. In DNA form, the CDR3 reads TGTGCCACTACGGGACAGGGGAACACCGGGGAGCTGTTTTTT.

The CDR3 loop reads CATHRDRVVGQYF. CDR3 coding DNA: TGTGCCACGCACCGGGACAGGGTTGTCGGGCAGTACTTC. The chain recombines TRBV6-5 with TRBJ2-7; TRBD1 matches 9 bases. V gave up 10 bases and J gave up 9 bases; unmatched junction bases: 13. CDR1 MNHEY and CDR2 SVGAGI come from the germline V gene. The CDR3 totals 13 residues.

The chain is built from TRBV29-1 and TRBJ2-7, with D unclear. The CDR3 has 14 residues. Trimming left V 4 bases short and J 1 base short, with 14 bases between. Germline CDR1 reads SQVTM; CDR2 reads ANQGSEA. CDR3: CSVVPHGVSYEQYF. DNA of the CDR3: TGCAGCGTTGTACCCCACGGAGTTTCCTACGAGCAGTACTTC.

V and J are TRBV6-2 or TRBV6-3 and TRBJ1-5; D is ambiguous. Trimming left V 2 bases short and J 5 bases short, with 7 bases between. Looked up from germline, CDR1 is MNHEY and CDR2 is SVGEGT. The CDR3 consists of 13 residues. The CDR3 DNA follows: TGTGCCAGCAGTTACGAGGGTTATCAGCCCCAGCATTTT. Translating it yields CASSYEGYQPQHF.

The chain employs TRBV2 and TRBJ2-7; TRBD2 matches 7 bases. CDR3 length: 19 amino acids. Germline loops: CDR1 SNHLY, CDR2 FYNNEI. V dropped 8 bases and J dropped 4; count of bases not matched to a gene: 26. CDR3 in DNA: TGTGCCAGCCTAGGACTAGAGCAACGGGGTCCTTCTTCATGGTACGAGCAGTACTTC. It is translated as CASLGLEQRGPSSWYEQYF.

The CDR3 DNA follows: TGTGCCAGCAGTTCCATTCGACAGCCCGATGAAGATGGCTACACCTTC. Protein product: CASSSIRQPDEDGYTF. The chain carries TRBV6-2 or TRBV6-3 and TRBJ1-2, with D perhaps matching TRBD1 (5 bases). Germline lookup yields CDR1 MNHEY and CDR2 SVGEGT. Trimming left V 4 bases short and J 6 bases short, with 21 bases between. This CDR3 has 16 residues.